Described below is a single T cell receptor (beta chain) sequence and its context. Its target is not known. With the Oncomine TCR Beta short-read assay, DNA from cultured CD4+ T cells was sequenced. TCRdb processed the PCR reads anew with MiXCR; each CDR3 protein has one entry. The sample carries 9,500 to 13,000 distinct CDR3 sequences, around 58% recorded once. The entry originates in a study of vaccination and CD4 T cells after COVID-19. About the study: Six men and four women formed the convalescents, two being Hispanic.

V lost 5 bases and J lost 2, with 10 bases in between. Germline values: CDR1 GTSNPN, CDR2 SVGIG (reference sequence). The CDR3 length is 12 residues. Indicated treatment: roughly nine-day PBMC culture with coronavirus spike peptide pools or control peptides (ViraFEST assay). The V and J genes are TRBV30 and TRBJ2-7, with a possible D match to TRBD2 (6 bases). The sequence was obtained from a human donor who had recovered from COVID-19. Sequencing was performed on CD4+ T cells from blood, cultured in vitro. The CDR3 protein is CAWETSTYEQYF. The CDR3 nucleotides are TGTGCCTGGGAGACTAGTACCTACGAGCAGTACTTC.